The 9 T cell receptor beta chains in this list originate from one sample, sequenced in a study of blood T cell repertoires in COVID-19. Using immunoSEQ multiplex PCR, the repertoire was profiled, and TCRdb retains in-frame clones only, with some absent. The data contain a few hundred thousand clones, roughly 88% of them singletons. What was sequenced was peripheral blood. These receptor sequences come from a man in his fifties or sixties with COVID-19, enrolled during active disease.

CDR3 nucleotide sequence: TGTGCCAGTACCGCGGGACAGGGTTTTGGTGGCTACACCTTC. Protein product: CASTAGQGFGGYTF. The gene calls are TRBV19 and TRBJ1-2; 9 bases are shared with TRBD1. CDR1 and CDR2 (germline): LNHDA, SQIVND (reference sequence). Trimming removed 7 bases from V and 7 bases from J; junction bases left unmatched: 10. The CDR3 is 14 residues long.

The gene calls are TRBV18 and TRBJ2-3; a weak D match, TRBD2 (7 bases). V lost 2 bases and J lost 4, with 10 bases in between. The V gene's germline CDR1 is KGHSH and CDR2 LQKENI. The CDR3 is 14 residues long. CDR3 nucleotide sequence: TGTGCCAGCTCACCAGGCGGGGGCGCAGATACGCAGTATTTT. It yields the protein CASSPGGGADTQYF.

V usage is TRBV7-8 and J usage is TRBJ2-3; D is possibly TRBD2 (6 bases). The CDR3 is 14 residues long. V was clipped by 3 bases and J by 2 bases, with 9 bases between them. In germline, CDR1 is SGHVS, CDR2 FQNEAQ. CDR3 DNA: TGTGCCAGCAGCTTGTGGGGGGTCACAGATACGCAGTATTTT. It specifies CASSLWGVTDTQYF.

The J gene is TRBJ2-2, the V gene TRBV7-2; TRBD2 matches at 10 bases. The CDR3 consists of 19 residues. Trimming cost V 6 bases and J 0 bases; bases outside gene matches: 13. Germline V gene sequence: CDR1 SGHTA, CDR2 FQGNSA. The CDR3 spells CASSHNLQAGGTNTGELFF. CDR3 bases: TGTGCCAGCAGTCACAATCTCCAAGCGGGAGGGACGAACACCGGGGAGCTGTTTTTT.

The rearrangement joins TRBV28 to TRBJ1-2; TRBD1 is a possible D gene (6 bases). V lost 5 bases and J lost 8, with 12 bases in between. CDR1 is MDHEN, CDR2 SYDVKM, per germline. This CDR3 contains 12 residues. The CDR3 coding sequence is TGTGCCAGCAGTCCATGGACAGTCGGCTACACCTTC. Protein: CASSPWTVGYTF.

This clone was recorded only once. The V and J genes are TRBV27 and TRBJ1-2; 9 nucleotides line up with TRBD1. CDR3 size: 17 residues. Germline V gene data show CDR1 as MNHEY and CDR2 as SMNVEV (reference sequence). Losses at the gene ends were 5 bases for V and 3 bases for J; bases not matched to a gene: 13. The CDR3 here is CASSAGTGWSGDYGYTF. CDR3 in DNA: TGTGCCAGCAGTGCCGGGACAGGGTGGTCGGGGGACTATGGCTACACCTTC.

This chain joins TRBV5-1 and TRBJ2-7, with 9 bases identical to TRBD2. Germline CDR1 reads SGHRS; CDR2 reads YFSETQ. There are 14 residues in the CDR3. The ends lost 2 bases at V and 5 bases at J; junction bases unmatched: 5. CDR3: CASSFRGRGNEQYF. CDR3 nucleotide sequence: TGCGCCAGCAGCTTTCGCGGGAGGGGCAACGAGCAGTACTTC.

This chain uses TRBV6-2 or TRBV6-3 with TRBJ1-2; 7 nucleotides align to TRBD1. The germline gives CDR1 MNHEY, CDR2 SVGEGT. The CDR3 is made up of 16 amino acids. J lost 5 bases, V lost 0 bases, and 9 bases had no gene match. The CDR3 loop reads CASSYSPPGGMYGYTF. The CDR3, as DNA: TGTGCCAGCAGTTACTCTCCTCCAGGGGGGATGTATGGCTACACCTTC.

V and J are TRBV2 and TRBJ1-3; D gene ambiguous. The CDR3 spans 16 residues. Looked up from germline, CDR1 is SNHLY and CDR2 is FYNNEI. Between the trimmed V and J ends, which lost 6 bases and 2 bases, there was a span of 17 bases. The DNA of the CDR3 is TGTGCCAGCAGCCCTTCCCAGGTGAACGCTGGAAACACCATATATTTT. Translated, it gives CASSPSQVNAGNTIYF.